This T cell receptor (beta chain) was recorded in a study of PD-L1 blockade in urothelial cancer. Whole-study context: Before enrollment, 0 to 3 chemotherapy regimens had been given to patients.

Sequenced by immunoSEQ multiplex PCR; TCRdb stores in-frame clones only, minus some. The sample comprises about 100,000 clones, 91% of which are singletons, and 0.8% to 1% rests with the top ten. Germline loops: CDR1 KGHSH, CDR2 LQKENI. This CDR3 region has 15 residues. V lost 2 bases, J lost 1 base, and 11 bases lay in between. The specimen was PBMCs, collected around atezolizumab (anti-PD-L1) treatment. The chain employs TRBV18 and TRBJ1-1, with D maybe TRBD1 (6 bases). This receptor was taken from a woman aged 80 or over with urothelial cancer. The CDR3 protein is CASSPSWTENTEAFF. CDR3 nucleotides: TGTGCCAGCTCACCAAGTTGGACAGAGAACACTGAAGCTTTCTTT.